This T cell receptor (beta chain) was obtained from a study of patients and donors after allogeneic stem cell transplantation. The CDR3 runs to 14 residues. V lost 3 bases to trimming and J lost 4 bases, with 12 bases between them. Each CDR3 protein gets one entry after TCRdb re-called the RT-PCR reads with MiXCR. The sample includes approximately 150,000 distinct CDR3 sequences, around 28% of them seen just once. Sequencing was carried out using blood, either unsorted or a sorted T cell fraction (not recorded which). The sequence was obtained from a human donor who was either an allogeneic HSCT recipient or a stem cell or donor lymphocyte infusion donor (not recorded which). It is not recorded whose cells these are; they may come from a transplant donor. This rearrangement joins TRBV12-3 or TRBV12-4 to TRBJ1-2; a weak D match, TRBD1 (5 bases). The CDR3 nucleotides are TGTGCCAGCAGTTTTATCCTGGGGGGCTATGGCTACACCTTC. As protein: CASSFILGGYGYTF.